The sequence of this T cell receptor beta chain was determined in a study of cytomegalovirus exposure and HLA in healthy donors. Looking at the study overall: Early released data comprised some 91 million unique TCRs from HLA-typed donors.

As regards this clone: The junction and the germline gene differ at one end; a read error may be behind it.

PCR employed 60 Vbeta and 13 Jbeta primers. The table came from immunoSEQ multiplex PCR; TCRdb's copy has only in-frame clones and leaves some out. The profile shows around 200,000 clones, 70% to 90% of them singletons. The sequenced sample consisted of PBMCs. This receptor was obtained from a woman between 45 and 60 years old in good health and CMV-seronegative.

In DNA, the CDR3 is TGCGTCAGCAGCGTCGGACAGACTCAAGAGACCCAGTACTTC. It specifies CVSSVGQTQETQYF. This rearrangement joins TRBV5-1 to TRBJ2-5; a possible D gene is TRBD1 (6 bases). The CDR3 length is 14 residues. CDR1 and CDR2 (germline): SGHRS, YFSETQ.